The next 19 T cell receptor beta chains were all read from a single sample in a study of technical replicates of blood from several donors. Repertoires were generated with immunoSEQ multiplex PCR, while TCRdb's copy carries only in-frame clones and drops some. This table has some 80,000 clones, approximately 94% appearing once. Sequencing input: T cells isolated from PBMCs. The receptor set was obtained from a human donor in good health.

The CDR3 coding sequence is TGTGCCAGCAGACGGCTACCGGGACAGGAGTTATACGAGCAGTACTTC. As protein: CASRRLPGQELYEQYF. The gene calls are TRBV11-2 and TRBJ2-7, with 8 bases fitting TRBD1. V lost 6 bases, J lost 4 bases, and 14 bases stayed unmatched. Germline CDR1 is SGHAT and CDR2 is FQNNGV. The CDR3 contains 16 residues.

The chain recombines TRBV27 with TRBJ2-7; tentatively, D is TRBD1 (7 bases). Germline CDR1 reads MNHEY; CDR2 reads SMNVEV (reference sequence). V dropped 2 bases and J dropped 0 bases, with 14 bases sitting between them. This CDR3 region has 16 residues. Written as DNA, the CDR3 is TGTGCCAGCAGTTTAGGGGGGACAGACCACTCCTACGAGCAGTACTTC. Its translation: CASSLGGTDHSYEQYF.

The DNA of the CDR3 is TGTGCCAGCAGTTTGGAGGGGGCTCATTATAGGCAGTACTTC. Protein sequence: CASSLEGAHYRQYF. The V gene is TRBV6-5, the J gene TRBJ2-7, with a tentative D call TRBD1 (7 bases). Germline loops: CDR1 MNHEY, CDR2 SVGAGI. Between the trimmed V and J ends, which lost 4 bases and 9 bases, there was a span of 19 bases. The CDR3 contains 14 residues.

The chain links TRBV28 to TRBJ2-1; TRBD2 aligns across 10 bases. The CDR3 loop spans 15 amino acids. From germline, CDR1 is MDHEN and CDR2 SYDVKM. Unmatched junction bases numbered 2, after V lost 2 bases and J lost 4 bases. CDR3 protein: CASSLPAGGYNEQFF. DNA of the CDR3: TGTGCCAGCAGTTTACCAGCGGGAGGGTACAATGAGCAGTTCTTC.

This chain uses TRBV7-2 with TRBJ1-2; maybe TRBD1 (5 bases). Looked up from germline, CDR1 is SGHTA and CDR2 is FQGNSA. The V gene lost 0 bases and the J gene lost 4 bases, with 6 bases spanning the gap. The CDR3 loop spans 13 amino acids. CDR3 DNA sequence: TGTGCCAGCAGCTTAGCGGGGGGCTATGGCTACACCTTC. Amino acids: CASSLAGGYGYTF.

The V call is TRBV9, the J call TRBJ1-5; possibly TRBD1 for D (5 bases). The CDR3 runs to 14 residues. Looked up from germline, CDR1 is SGDLS and CDR2 is YYNGEE. V shed 4 bases and J shed 7 bases, with 15 bases lying between them. CDR3 bases: TGTGCCAGCAGCCCGAGTGGGGCAAGGCAGCCCCAGCATTTT. Protein product: CASSPSGARQPQHF.

The chain couples TRBV5-1 to TRBJ2-7; D is undetermined. Germline lookup yields CDR1 SGHRS and CDR2 YFSETQ. There are 15 residues in the CDR3. V gave up 4 bases and J gave up 3 bases, with 17 bases separating them. The CDR3 sequence: CASSPSGLGIYEQYF. CDR3 nucleotides: TGCGCCAGCAGCCCCAGTGGGCTTGGTATCTACGAGCAGTACTTC.

The rearrangement uses TRBV9 and TRBJ2-6; D call uncertain. Trimming cost V 3 bases and J 3 bases, with 7 bases left between them. The CDR3 is made up of 14 amino acids. Per germline, CDR1 SGDLS and CDR2 YYNGEE. The CDR3 sequence: CASSAQDGANVLTF. The CDR3 DNA reads as TGTGCCAGCAGCGCCCAGGATGGGGCCAACGTCCTGACTTTC.

The genes are TRBV11-2 and TRBJ1-1; a weak D match, TRBD1 (5 bases). This CDR3 has 14 residues. Deletions cut 1 base from V and 7 bases from J, with 13 bases between. CDR1 and CDR2 from the germline V gene are SGHAT and FQNNGV. CDR3 DNA sequence: TGTGCCAGCAGCTTAGCCCAGGGCGCCGTTGAAGCTTTCTTT. This translates into CASSLAQGAVEAFF.

This sequence joins TRBV11-2 and TRBJ2-3; D possibly corresponds to TRBD1 (5 bases). V lost 5 bases and J 0 bases, leaving 12 bases between the germline ends. The germline V gene encodes CDR1 SGHAT and CDR2 FQNNGV. The CDR3 has 15 amino acids. Here the CDR3 reads CASSQSGHSTDTQYF. CDR3 DNA: TGTGCCAGCAGCCAATCCGGACACAGCACAGATACGCAGTATTTT.

The rearrangement joins TRBV6-5 to TRBJ1-2; D is possibly TRBD1 (5 bases). Germline V gene data show CDR1 as MNHEY and CDR2 as SVGAGI. V gave up 6 bases and J gave up 2 bases, with 10 bases separating them. This CDR3 is built from 13 residues. In DNA form, the CDR3 reads TGTGCCAGCAGCCTGGACATAAACTATGGCTACACCTTC. Its translation is CASSLDINYGYTF.

J is TRBJ2-7 and V is TRBV4-1; D possibly corresponds to TRBD1 (6 bases). The V gene lost 0 bases and the J gene lost 5 bases, with 14 bases spanning the gap. The V gene's germline CDR1 is MGHRA and CDR2 YSYEKL. CDR3 length: 15 residues. The CDR3 reads CASSQDLAGANEQYF. The CDR3 DNA is TGCGCCAGCAGCCAAGATCTGGCAGGGGCTAACGAGCAGTACTTC.

V is TRBV11-2 and J is TRBJ2-1; 9 bases line up with TRBD2. V shed 5 bases, J shed 2 bases, and the junction held 13 bases outside the gene matches. Germline V CDR1 and CDR2: SGHAT, FQNNGV. This CDR3 is 18 amino acids long. CDR3 sequence (DNA): TGTGCCAGCAGCCTACCGACCACGACTAGCGGTGCCTACAATGAGCAGTTCTTC. Translation: CASSLPTTTSGAYNEQFF.

The chain has TRBV29-1 and TRBJ2-7, with D perhaps TRBD2 (5 bases). V dropped 4 bases and J dropped 2 bases, with 18 bases sitting between them. This CDR3 comprises 15 residues. Germline loops: CDR1 SQVTM, CDR2 ANQGSEA. Here the CDR3 DNA reads TGCAGCGTTGCCCCAGCCTCGGGGATAACCTACGAGCAGTACTTC. It translates to CSVAPASGITYEQYF.

The CDR3 sequence: CASSLEGGSVNNEQFF. For the CDR3, the DNA is TGTGCCAGCAGCTTAGAGGGCGGGAGTGTGAACAATGAGCAGTTCTTC. The chain joins TRBV11-3 to TRBJ2-1; 7 nucleotides align to TRBD2. The junction had 7 bases not matched to a gene; V was cut back by 0 bases and J by 5 bases. CDR1 and CDR2 (germline): SGHNT, YENEEA. The CDR3 length is 16 residues. The whole variable domain, filled in from reference TRBV11-3 and TRBJ2-1, reads EAGVVQSPRYKIIEKKQPVAFWCNPISGHNTLYWYLQNLGQGPELLIRYENEEAVDDSQLPKDRFSAERLKGVDSTLKIQPAELGDSAVYLCASSLEGGSVNNEQFFGPGTRLTVL.

The chain carries TRBV10-1 and TRBJ2-3; 7 bases agree with TRBD2. The germline V gene has CDR1 WNHNN and CDR2 SYGVQD (reference sequence). The CDR3 consists of 14 residues. The trim removed 2 bases at V and 3 bases at J, leaving 2 bases unmatched. The chain's CDR3 is CASSESGKTDTQYF. CDR3 in DNA: TGCGCCAGCAGTGAGAGCGGGAAGACAGATACGCAGTATTTT.

CDR3 sequence: CASSVQGSYEQYF. The CDR3 bases are TGTGCCAGCAGTGTACAGGGTTCCTACGAGCAGTACTTC. The chain employs TRBV6-5 and TRBJ2-7; the D gene is possibly TRBD1 (6 bases). Trimming stripped 5 bases from V and 1 base from J, with 9 bases between. The germline gives CDR1 MNHEY, CDR2 SVGAGI. The CDR3 sequence is 13 residues long.

The chain recombines TRBV11-2 with TRBJ2-7, with 8 bases identical to TRBD2. CDR1 and CDR2 from the germline V gene are SGHAT and FQNNGV. The CDR3 runs to 15 residues. Germline trimming cut 6 bases from V and 1 base from J; bases unmatched to any gene: 8. The DNA of the CDR3 is TGTGCCAGCAGGACGGGACTAGGTAAATCCTACGAGCAGTACTTC. Translated, it gives CASRTGLGKSYEQYF.

V usage is TRBV27 and J usage is TRBJ2-1; possible D gene TRBD1, 5 bases. In germline, CDR1 is MNHEY, CDR2 SMNVEV (reference sequence). The CDR3 contains 13 residues. The V gene lost 2 bases and the J gene lost 9 bases, with 11 bases spanning the gap. The chain's CDR3 is CASSLVGVSEQFF. CDR3 nucleotide sequence: TGTGCCAGCAGTTTAGTAGGGGTTTCTGAGCAGTTCTTC.